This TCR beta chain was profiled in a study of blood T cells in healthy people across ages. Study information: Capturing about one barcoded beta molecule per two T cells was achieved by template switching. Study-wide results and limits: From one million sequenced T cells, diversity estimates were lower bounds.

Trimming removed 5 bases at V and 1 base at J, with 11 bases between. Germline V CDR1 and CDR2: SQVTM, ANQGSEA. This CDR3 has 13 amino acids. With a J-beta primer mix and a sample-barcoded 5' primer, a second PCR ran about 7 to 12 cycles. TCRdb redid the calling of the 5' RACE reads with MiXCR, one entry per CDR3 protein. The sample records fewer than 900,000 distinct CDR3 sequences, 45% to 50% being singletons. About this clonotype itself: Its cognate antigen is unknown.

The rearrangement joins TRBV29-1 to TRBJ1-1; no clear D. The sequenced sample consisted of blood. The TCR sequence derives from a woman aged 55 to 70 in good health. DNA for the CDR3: TGCAGCGTTTACAGACAACGGAACACTGAAGCTTTCTTT. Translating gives CSVYRQRNTEAFF.